These 11 T cell receptor beta chains were sequenced from one sample in a study of blood T cell repertoires in COVID-19. Data came from immunoSEQ multiplex PCR; TCRdb stores just in-frame clones and leaves some out. The profile shows nearly 200,000 clones, about 89% of them singletons. The specimen sequenced was PBMCs or T cells enriched from blood (not recorded which). The receptors stem from a woman between 18 and 29 years old who had recovered from COVID-19.

The CDR3, as DNA: TGCGCCAGCAGCTGGGCCAACAATGAGCAGTTCTTC. This sequence encodes CASSWANNEQFF. The V and J genes are TRBV5-1 and TRBJ2-1; D remains unclear. Germline V gene lookup returns CDR1 SGHRS and CDR2 YFSETQ. V was cut by 3 bases and J by 5 bases, with 6 bases left in between. The CDR3 length is 12 residues. Full variable domain (missing parts from reference TRBV5-1 and TRBJ2-1): KAGVTQTPRYLIKTRGQQVTLSCSPISGHRSVSWYQQTPGQGLQFLFEYFSETQRNKGNFPGRFSGRQFSNSRSEMNVSTLELGDSALYLCASSWANNEQFFGPGTRLTVL.

The chain employs TRBV5-3 and TRBJ1-1; a weak D match, TRBD1 (6 bases). TRBV5-3 is classed as an ORF, of uncertain function. V dropped 2 bases and J dropped 6 bases, with 8 bases sitting between them. The CDR3 covers 12 residues. The CDR3 DNA reads as TGTGCCAGAAGCTTAGGGGGGGCTGAAGCTTTCTTT. Its translation is CARSLGGAEAFF.

The chain has TRBV27 and TRBJ2-7; 7 nucleotides align to TRBD1. Trimming at V came to 3 bases and at J to 2 bases, leaving 1 base not matched to a gene. The length of the CDR3 is 13 residues. Germline-derived CDR1 and CDR2 are MNHEY and SMNVEV (reference sequence). CDR3 residues: CASSFDRAYEQYF. In nucleotides, the CDR3 is TGTGCCAGCAGTTTCGACAGGGCCTACGAGCAGTACTTC.

V usage is TRBV21-1 and J usage is TRBJ1-5. TRBV21-1 represents a pseudogene. The CDR3 has 15 amino acids. In nucleotides, the CDR3 is TGTGCCAGCAGCTTACGTCCTGTCGGGGATCAGCCCCAGCATTTT. Translated: CASSLRPVGDQPQHF.

The chain employs TRBV7-9 and TRBJ1-4; D perhaps matches TRBD1 (6 bases). The CDR3 spans 14 residues. The V end was cut by 2 bases, the J end by 6 bases, with 10 bases between. The germline V gene has CDR1 SEHNR and CDR2 FQNEAQ (reference sequence). The CDR3 loop reads CASSLMGADEKLFF. In nucleotides, the CDR3 is TGTGCCAGCAGCTTAATGGGGGCGGATGAAAAACTGTTTTTT.

The CDR3 DNA reads TGTGCCAGCAGTTACGGACTAGCAGGCACAGATACGCAGTATTTT. Its translation: CASSYGLAGTDTQYF. The V and J genes are TRBV6-5 and TRBJ2-3, with TRBD2 matching over 8 bases. The CDR3 sequence is 15 residues long. The V gene's germline CDR1 is MNHEY and CDR2 SVGAGI. V trimming: 2 bases; J trimming: 1 base; junction bases outside the gene matches: 2.

The CDR3 nucleotides are TGTGCCAGCAGCACCAGGACAGGGGATAATGAAAAACTGTTTTTT. Translating it yields CASSTRTGDNEKLFF. This chain connects TRBV7-8 to TRBJ1-4; 9 nucleotides match TRBD1. V was clipped by 5 bases and J by 4 bases; unmatched bases: 5. The CDR3 contains 15 residues. The germline gives CDR1 SGHVS, CDR2 FQNEAQ.

The CDR3 DNA sequence: TGTGCCAGCAGAGGCAAATTGGAGGGCGGGCAGACCCAGTACTTC. As protein: CASRGKLEGGQTQYF. The chain joins TRBV28 to TRBJ2-5; possibly TRBD2 for D (6 bases). Germline V lookup: CDR1 MDHEN, CDR2 SYDVKM. This CDR3 comprises 15 residues. The V gene lost 6 bases and the J gene lost 6 bases, with 20 bases spanning the gap.

As regards this clone: This same CDR3 is encoded by further DNA sequences in the sample. The chain recombines TRBV19 with TRBJ1-1; weak D call: TRBD1 (5 bases). The CDR3 runs to 13 residues. The V end was cut by 11 bases, the J end by 1 base, with 14 bases between. Germline V gene data show CDR1 as LNHDA and CDR2 as SQIVND (reference sequence). CDR3 in DNA: TGTGCCTCAGCGGGGCAGGGGAACACTGAAGCTTTCTTT. It translates to CASAGQGNTEAFF. Supplemented by reference TRBV19 and TRBJ1-1, the full variable domain reads DGGITQSPKYLFRKEGQNVTLSCEQNLNHDAMYWYRQDPGQGLRLIYYSQIVNDFQKGDIAEGYSVSREKKESFPLTVTSAQKNPTAFYLCASAGQGNTEAFFGQGTRLTVV.

J is TRBJ2-7 and V is TRBV28, with D perhaps TRBD1 (5 bases). Trimming left V 5 bases short and J 2 bases short, with 10 bases between. This CDR3 has 13 amino acids. Germline V gives CDR1 MDHEN, CDR2 SYDVKM. The CDR3 region has the DNA TGTGCCAGCAGTGTGACAGAAACCTACGAGCAGTACTTC. The encoded protein is CASSVTETYEQYF.

V is TRBV29-1 and J is TRBJ1-1, with D perhaps matching TRBD1 (6 bases). Germline assignment: CDR1 SQVTM and CDR2 ANQGSEA. Trimming removed 0 bases at V and 4 bases at J, with 9 bases between. The CDR3 is 13 amino acids. Here the CDR3 DNA reads TGCAGCGTTGAAGAGACAGGTTCCACTGAAGCTTTCTTT. Encoded protein: CSVEETGSTEAFF.